Following are 32 T cell receptor beta chains from one sample sequenced in a study of blood T cells in healthy people across ages. Primers used in a second PCR of roughly 7 to 11 cycles were a sample-barcoded 5' primer and a J-beta primer mix. TCRdb redid the calling of the 5' RACE reads with MiXCR, one entry per CDR3 protein. The table includes 1.5 million to 2 million distinct CDR3 sequences, just under 50% detected once. The sample taken for sequencing was blood. Receptors originate from a woman aged 40 to 50 in good health.

This clonotype has just one count. The chain couples TRBV7-2 to TRBJ2-3; 8 bases fit TRBD2. The CDR3 covers 17 residues. Germline V CDR1 and CDR2: SGHTA, FQGNSA. The trim removed 5 bases at V and 0 bases at J, leaving 10 bases unmatched. In nucleotides, the CDR3 is TGTGCCAGCAGCCCGACCGCCCGGGGGGGTAGCACAGATACGCAGTATTTT. Protein: CASSPTARGGSTDTQYF.

V and J are TRBV27 and TRBJ2-6; D not resolved. In germline, CDR1 is MNHEY, CDR2 SMNVEV (reference sequence). Trimming took off 4 bases at V and 0 bases at J, with 16 bases between the two ends. This CDR3 spans 18 amino acids. CDR3 amino acids: CASSSPLGRSSGANVLTF. DNA for the CDR3: TGTGCCAGCAGTTCCCCTCTCGGACGGAGCTCTGGGGCCAACGTCCTGACTTTC. Filled out from reference TRBV27 and TRBJ2-6, the complete variable domain reads EAQVTQNPRYLITVTGKKLTVTCSQNMNHEYMSWYRQDPGLGLRQIYYSMNVEVTDKGDVPEGYKVSRKEKRNFPLILESPSPNQTSLYFCASSSPLGRSSGANVLTFGAGSRLTVL.

This chain connects TRBV20-1 to TRBJ1-4; possible D gene TRBD1, 6 bases. The V end was cut by 4 bases, the J end by 8 bases, with 14 bases between. The CDR3 has 13 amino acids. Germline assignment: CDR1 DFQATT and CDR2 SNEGSKA (reference sequence). The CDR3 nucleotides read TGCAGTGCTATACAGCCCGGGGGCGAAAAACTGTTTTTT. Protein sequence: CSAIQPGGEKLFF.

This clonotype has more than one count but fewer than ten. J is TRBJ2-1 and V is TRBV4-3, with D possibly being TRBD2 (7 bases). Between the trimmed V and J ends, which lost 3 bases and 4 bases, there was a span of 16 bases. The CDR3 runs to 16 residues. The V gene's germline CDR1 is LGHNA and CDR2 YSLEER. This chain's CDR3 is CASSHLLGGGYNEQFF. As DNA, the CDR3 is TGCGCCAGCAGCCACCTACTAGGGGGGGGGTACAATGAGCAGTTCTTC.

The gene calls are TRBV5-5 and TRBJ1-1; D ambiguous. The CDR3 covers 14 residues. The V end was cut by 0 bases, the J end by 7 bases, with 13 bases between. The germline gives CDR1 SGHKS, CDR2 YYEKEE (reference sequence). This CDR3 reads CASSLEHRNYEAFF. The DNA for the CDR3 is TGTGCCAGCAGCTTGGAGCACAGAAACTATGAAGCTTTCTTT. The variable domain in full, with the rest retrieved from reference TRBV5-5 and TRBJ1-1, is DAGVTQSPTHLIKTRGQQVTLRCSPISGHKSVSWYQQVLGQGPQFIFQYYEKEERGRGNFPDRFSARQFPNYSSELNVNALLLGDSALYLCASSLEHRNYEAFFGQGTRLTVV.

This sequence joins TRBV4-3 and TRBJ2-2; D remains unclear. CDR3 length: 15 amino acids. CDR1 and CDR2 (germline): LGHNA, YSLEER. The V end lost 0 bases, the J end lost 4 bases, and 9 bases lay between the germline ends. The CDR3: CASSQEARRTGELFF. The CDR3, as DNA: TGCGCCAGCAGCCAAGAGGCCAGACGCACCGGGGAGCTGTTTTTT.

The chain carries TRBV28 and TRBJ2-5, with 10 bases fitting TRBD1. Per germline, CDR1 MDHEN and CDR2 SYDVKM. V was clipped by 5 bases and J by 2 bases; unmatched bases: 5. This CDR3 is 15 amino acids long. DNA for the CDR3: TGTGCCAGCAGTCCCCGGGGACAGGGGCAAGAGACCCAGTACTTC. Its translation is CASSPRGQGQETQYF.

The V and J genes are TRBV5-1 and TRBJ2-7; maybe TRBD2 (7 bases). In germline, CDR1 is SGHRS, CDR2 YFSETQ. The CDR3 sequence is 16 residues long. Trimming took off 1 base at V and 0 bases at J, with 14 bases between the two ends. The CDR3 region has the DNA TGCGCCAGCAGCTTGAGGGCGGGGGCCCACTCCTACGAGCAGTACTTC. Its translation: CASSLRAGAHSYEQYF.

This chain joins TRBV20-1 and TRBJ2-1; 12 nucleotides agree with TRBD2. In germline, CDR1 is DFQATT, CDR2 SNEGSKA (reference sequence). The trim removed 2 bases at V and 12 bases at J, leaving 8 bases unmatched. This CDR3 is built from 14 residues. CDR3: CSARTSGGTFGQFF. DNA of the CDR3: TGCAGTGCTAGAACTAGCGGGGGGACCTTTGGGCAGTTCTTC.

This clonotype has only one observation. This chain links TRBV14 with TRBJ2-7, with a tentative D call TRBD2 (5 bases). The J call is uncertain, as TRBJ2-5 better fits the DNA end. This CDR3 is built from 15 residues. CDR1 is SGHDN, CDR2 FVKESK, per germline. The CDR3 region has the DNA TGTGCCAGCAGCCAAGGCGGCGGGCATGGAGAGACCCAGTACTTC. Translated: CASSQGGGHGETQYF.

The V call is TRBV19, the J call TRBJ1-3; D is perhaps TRBD1 (6 bases). The CDR3 runs to 13 residues. Germline V gene sequence: CDR1 LNHDA, CDR2 SQIVND (reference sequence). The ends were cut back, 4 bases at V and 14 bases at J, with 18 bases in the middle. The chain's CDR3 is CASSTTLRGGLYF. The CDR3 DNA reads as TGTGCCAGTAGTACCACCCTTCGTGGGGGCTTATATTTT.

The table lists this clonotype with a few counts. The V call is TRBV27, the J call TRBJ2-7; 7 bases align to TRBD1. Trimming removed 5 bases from V and 4 bases from J; junction bases left unmatched: 14. The germline V gene encodes CDR1 MNHEY and CDR2 SMNVEV (reference sequence). The CDR3 contains 16 residues. The CDR3 DNA reads as TGTGCCAGCAGTATACCTACGGACAGACAGGGTTACGAGCAGTACTTC. Protein product: CASSIPTDRQGYEQYF.

The chain has TRBV6-2 or TRBV6-3 and TRBJ2-3; D call uncertain. The CDR3 runs to 15 residues. V lost 6 bases and J 0 bases, leaving 13 bases between the germline ends. From germline, CDR1 is MNHEY and CDR2 SVGEGT. CDR3 residues: CASSSLTPSTDTQYF. The CDR3 DNA reads TGTGCCAGCAGCTCCCTAACCCCTAGCACAGATACGCAGTATTTT.

V is TRBV10-3 and J is TRBJ2-7; D is unresolved. Germline lookup yields CDR1 ENHRY and CDR2 SYGVKD. The V gene lost 11 bases and the J gene lost 1 base, with 18 bases spanning the gap. CDR3 length: 14 residues. The CDR3 here is CAPYTYLRSYEQYF. The CDR3 coding sequence is TGTGCCCCATACACATACCTTAGGTCCTACGAGCAGTACTTC.

The rearrangement uses TRBV18 and TRBJ1-1; TRBD1 agrees at 7 bases. The CDR3 spans 16 residues. The V and J ends lost 3 bases and 5 bases, in that order; junction bases with no gene match: 12. CDR1 is KGHSH and CDR2 is LQKENI in the germline V gene. CDR3 sequence: CASSPPASGGKTEAFF. The CDR3 nucleotides read TGTGCCAGCTCACCGCCGGCCTCAGGGGGAAAAACTGAAGCTTTCTTT.

V usage is TRBV15 and J usage is TRBJ2-5; no firm D call. Per germline, CDR1 LNHNV and CDR2 YYDKDF (reference sequence). V lost 3 bases to trimming and J lost 2 bases, with 16 bases between them. The CDR3 consists of 16 residues. CDR3 loop: CATSRRSMANQETQYF. CDR3 nucleotides: TGTGCCACCAGCAGGAGGTCGATGGCAAATCAAGAGACCCAGTACTTC.

This chain joins TRBV25-1 and TRBJ1-6; unclear D gene. The V end lost 3 bases, the J end lost 0 bases, and 9 bases lay between the germline ends. This CDR3 spans 16 amino acids. Per germline, CDR1 MGHDK and CDR2 SYGVNS. The CDR3 DNA reads TGTGCCAGCAGTGACCCGGGTAGCTCCTATAATTCACCCCTCCACTTT. Protein product: CASSDPGSSYNSPLHF.

This chain joins TRBV29-1 and TRBJ1-2; D is ambiguous. Deletions cut 0 bases from V and 0 bases from J, with 5 bases between. The CDR3 runs 13 residues. Germline V gene lookup returns CDR1 SQVTM and CDR2 ANQGSEA. The DNA for the CDR3 is TGCAGCGTTGAAGAGCTCCCTAACTATGGCTACACCTTC. Amino acids: CSVEELPNYGYTF.

The genes are TRBV5-1 and TRBJ2-1, with 7 bases that match TRBD2. Germline lookup yields CDR1 SGHRS and CDR2 YFSETQ. The V segment lost 7 bases and the J segment 0 bases; nucleotides outside the gene matches: 7. CDR3 length equals 15 residues. The CDR3 spells CASGSGTSSYNEQFF. The CDR3 region has the DNA TGCGCCAGCGGGAGCGGGACCTCCTCCTACAATGAGCAGTTCTTC. Supplemented by reference TRBV5-1 and TRBJ2-1, the full variable domain reads KAGVTQTPRYLIKTRGQQVTLSCSPISGHRSVSWYQQTPGQGLQFLFEYFSETQRNKGNFPGRFSGRQFSNSRSEMNVSTLELGDSALYLCASGSGTSSYNEQFFGPGTRLTVL.

Of note for this clonotype: Germline and junction disagree at one end, which may indicate a read error. The chain links TRBV7-2 to TRBJ2-3; weak D call: TRBD2 (5 bases). This CDR3 is built from 16 residues. The germline V gene encodes CDR1 SGHTA and CDR2 FQGNSA. DNA for the CDR3: TGTGCCAGCAGCCCCCGGGGAAAGAGGTCCACAAATACGCAGTATTTT. It specifies CASSPRGKRSTNTQYF.

This rearrangement joins TRBV6-2 or TRBV6-3 to TRBJ1-6; 9 nucleotides match TRBD1. CDR3 length: 14 residues. V gave up 6 bases and J gave up 7 bases; unmatched junction bases: 4. The germline V gene encodes CDR1 MNHEY and CDR2 SVGEGT. The CDR3 loop is CASRNRGPNSPLHF. CDR3 nucleotide sequence: TGTGCCAGCAGAAACAGGGGGCCGAATTCACCCCTCCACTTT.

This clonotype was seen only once. This sequence joins TRBV7-2 and TRBJ1-2, with D hard to call. Germline values: CDR1 SGHTA, CDR2 FQGNSA. The CDR3 totals 11 residues. Trimming took off 11 bases at V and 7 bases at J, with 14 bases between the two ends. The CDR3 sequence: CAEWRAFGYTF. CDR3 sequence (DNA): TGTGCCGAATGGAGAGCTTTTGGCTACACCTTC.

As DNA, the CDR3 is TGTGCCAGCATCCTAGGGAGAGGGGTTTTCTACGAGCAGTACTTC. Protein: CASILGRGVFYEQYF. The chain recombines TRBV13 with TRBJ2-7; the D gene could be TRBD1 or TRBD2 (5 bases each). The germline gives CDR1 PRHDT, CDR2 FYEKMQ (reference sequence). This CDR3 region has 15 residues. V lost 7 bases to trimming and J lost 3 bases, with 19 bases between them.

The genes are TRBV20-1 and TRBJ2-1; D remains ambiguous. V gave up 4 bases and J gave up 2 bases, with 15 bases separating them. The CDR3 runs 15 residues. Germline lookup yields CDR1 DFQATT and CDR2 SNEGSKA (reference sequence). The CDR3 nucleotides are TGCAGTGCTACCCATACTATCGGCCCCTACAATGAGCAGTTCTTC. Its translation: CSATHTIGPYNEQFF.

The V gene is TRBV21-1, the J gene TRBJ2-4. TRBV21-1 is marked as a pseudogene. This CDR3 region has 16 residues. Here the CDR3 DNA reads TGTGCCAGCAGCAAAGTACGTGGGTTAGCCAAAAACATTCAGTACTTC. It codes for CASSKVRGLAKNIQYF.

V and J are TRBV7-9 and TRBJ2-1; the D gene is possibly TRBD1 (7 bases). The V end lost 3 bases, the J end lost 5 bases, and 17 bases lay between the germline ends. The CDR3 runs to 16 residues. Germline loops: CDR1 SEHNR, CDR2 FQNEAQ (reference sequence). The CDR3 region is CASSFTLGGQHNEQFF. The CDR3 DNA sequence: TGTGCCAGCAGCTTTACGTTGGGGGGACAGCACAATGAGCAGTTCTTC.

The chain carries TRBV28 and TRBJ1-4; 7 bases agree with TRBD1. CDR1 and CDR2 (germline): MDHEN, SYDVKM. This CDR3 comprises 15 residues. Germline trimming cut 7 bases from V and 7 bases from J; bases unmatched to any gene: 12. The CDR3 DNA follows: TGTGCCAGCAATCCACCAGGGGGTAGAGGTGAAAAACTGTTTTTT. This gives the protein CASNPPGGRGEKLFF. Looking up the rest from reference TRBV28 and TRBJ1-4 gives the full variable domain: DVKVTQSSRYLVKRTGEKVFLECVQDMDHENMFWYRQDPGLGLRLIYFSYDVKMKEKGDIPEGYSVSREKKERFSLILESASTNQTSMYLCASNPPGGRGEKLFFGSGTQLSVL.

This clonotype was observed a few times. This chain uses TRBV21-1 with TRBJ2-7; the D call in the table, TRBD1, was not verified against the DNA. TRBV21-1 is given as a pseudogene. The CDR3 contains 15 residues. The CDR3 DNA reads as TGTGCCAGCAGCAGACCAAAGGGGACGTTGTACGAGCAGTACTTC. The encoded protein is CASSRPKGTLYEQYF.

This rearrangement joins TRBV12-3 or TRBV12-4 to TRBJ1-6; TRBD1 might be the D (6 bases). V was cut by 3 bases and J by 8 bases, with 11 bases left in between. CDR3 length equals 14 residues. The CDR3: CASSFAQGHSPLHF. The CDR3 DNA sequence: TGTGCCAGCAGTTTTGCACAGGGCCATTCACCCCTCCACTTT.

This clonotype was seen just once. The chain carries TRBV2 and TRBJ2-7; 11 bases fit TRBD1. Germline assignment: CDR1 SNHLY and CDR2 FYNNEI. The CDR3 totals 15 residues. With V trimmed by 4 bases and J by 6 bases, 8 bases remained unmatched. CDR3 sequence: CASSATTGTGGEQYF. CDR3 nucleotide sequence: TGTGCCAGCAGTGCCACGACCGGGACAGGGGGCGAGCAGTACTTC.

The J gene is TRBJ1-6, the V gene TRBV25-1; D might be TRBD1 (6 bases). V was pared by 6 bases and J by 5 bases, with 11 bases between. The CDR3 extends over 14 amino acids. The germline V gene encodes CDR1 MGHDK and CDR2 SYGVNS. CDR3 residues: CASRRGQDNSPLHF. The CDR3, as DNA: TGTGCCAGCAGGAGGGGACAAGATAATTCACCCCTCCACTTT.

About this clonotype itself: One junction end does not reproduce the germline sequence, and a read error may be involved. This chain links TRBV27 with TRBJ1-5; 10 bases are shared with TRBD1. The CDR3 runs 17 residues. CDR1 MNHEY and CDR2 SMNVEV come from the germline V gene (reference sequence). This CDR3 reads CACSPMTGTGDEQPQHF. CDR3 bases: TGTGCCTGCAGTCCAATGACCGGGACAGGGGATGAACAGCCCCAGCATTTT.